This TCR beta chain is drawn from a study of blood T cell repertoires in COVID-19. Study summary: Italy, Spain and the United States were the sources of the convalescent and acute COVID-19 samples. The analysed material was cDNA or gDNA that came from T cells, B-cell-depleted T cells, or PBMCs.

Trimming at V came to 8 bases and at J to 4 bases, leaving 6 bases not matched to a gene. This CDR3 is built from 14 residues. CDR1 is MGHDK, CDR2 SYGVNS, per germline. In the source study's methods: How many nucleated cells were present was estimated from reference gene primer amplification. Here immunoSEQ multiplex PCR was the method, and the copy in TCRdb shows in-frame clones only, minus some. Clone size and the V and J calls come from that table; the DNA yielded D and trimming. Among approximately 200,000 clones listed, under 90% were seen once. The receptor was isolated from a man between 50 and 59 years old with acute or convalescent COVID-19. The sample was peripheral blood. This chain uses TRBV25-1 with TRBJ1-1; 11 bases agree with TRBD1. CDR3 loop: CASGGTGGRTEAFF. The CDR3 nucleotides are TGTGCCAGCGGGGGGACAGGGGGACGCACTGAAGCTTTCTTT.